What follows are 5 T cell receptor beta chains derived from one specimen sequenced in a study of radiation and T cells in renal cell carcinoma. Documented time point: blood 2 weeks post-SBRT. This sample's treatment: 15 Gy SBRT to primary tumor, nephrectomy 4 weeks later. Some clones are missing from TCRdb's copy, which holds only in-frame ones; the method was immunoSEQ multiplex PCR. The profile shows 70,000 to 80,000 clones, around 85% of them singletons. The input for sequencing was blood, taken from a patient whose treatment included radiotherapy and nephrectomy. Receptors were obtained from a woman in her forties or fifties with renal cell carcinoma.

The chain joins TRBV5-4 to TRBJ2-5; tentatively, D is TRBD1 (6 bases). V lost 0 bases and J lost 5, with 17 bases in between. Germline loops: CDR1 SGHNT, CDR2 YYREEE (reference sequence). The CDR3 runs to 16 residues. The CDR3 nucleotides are TGTGCCAGCAGCTTGGAGGGACACCTCCCCGGGGAGACCCAGTACTTC. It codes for CASSLEGHLPGETQYF.

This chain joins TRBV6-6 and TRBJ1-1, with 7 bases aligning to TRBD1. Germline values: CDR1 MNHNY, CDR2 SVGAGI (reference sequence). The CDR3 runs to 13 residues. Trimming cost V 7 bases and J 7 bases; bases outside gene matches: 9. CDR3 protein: CASTQGGEGEAFF. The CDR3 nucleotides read TGTGCCAGCACCCAGGGGGGGGAAGGTGAAGCTTTCTTT.

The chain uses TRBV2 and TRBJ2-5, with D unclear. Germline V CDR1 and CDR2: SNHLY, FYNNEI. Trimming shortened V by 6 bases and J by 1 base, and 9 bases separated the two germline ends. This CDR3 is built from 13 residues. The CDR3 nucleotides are TGTGCCAGCAGCCAGGAGTCCCAAGAGACCCAGTACTTC. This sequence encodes CASSQESQETQYF.

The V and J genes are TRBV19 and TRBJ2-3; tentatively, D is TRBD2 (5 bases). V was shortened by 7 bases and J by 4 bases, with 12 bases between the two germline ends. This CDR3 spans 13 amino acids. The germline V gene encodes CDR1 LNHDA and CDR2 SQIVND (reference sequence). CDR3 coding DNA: TGTGCCAGTAAGAGAGGGTCGGCAGATACGCAGTATTTT. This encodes CASKRGSADTQYF.

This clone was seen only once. For the CDR3, the DNA is TGCAGCGTTGCATACTGGGACAGGGGTTATTACGAGCAGTACTTC. Translating it yields CSVAYWDRGYYEQYF. The rearrangement joins TRBV29-1 to TRBJ2-7; 10 bases align to TRBD1. The CDR3 runs to 15 residues. CDR1 and CDR2 from the germline V gene are SQVTM and ANQGSEA. The J segment lost 4 bases and the V segment lost 4 bases, leaving 10 bases of the junction unmatched.